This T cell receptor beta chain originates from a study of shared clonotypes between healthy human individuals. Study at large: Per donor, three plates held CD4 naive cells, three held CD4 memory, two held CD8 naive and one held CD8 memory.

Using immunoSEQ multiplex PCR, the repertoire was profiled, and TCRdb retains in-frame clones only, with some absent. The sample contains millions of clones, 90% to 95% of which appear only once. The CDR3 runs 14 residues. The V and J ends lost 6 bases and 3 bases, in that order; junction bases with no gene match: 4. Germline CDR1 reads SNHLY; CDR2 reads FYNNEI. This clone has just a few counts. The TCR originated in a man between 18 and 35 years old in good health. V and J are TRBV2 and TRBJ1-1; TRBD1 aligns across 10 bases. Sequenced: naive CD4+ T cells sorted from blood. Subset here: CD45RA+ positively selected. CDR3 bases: TGTGCCAGCAGCCTGACAGGGGGCCACACTGAAGCTTTCTTT. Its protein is CASSLTGGHTEAFF.